This T cell receptor (beta chain) was captured by sequencing in a study of cytomegalovirus exposure and HLA in healthy donors. As for this clone: Its antigen is unidentified.

CDR1 SGHDT and CDR2 YYEEEE come from the germline V gene. V gave up 1 base and J gave up 6 bases, with 8 bases separating them. CDR3 length: 12 amino acids. Study results and limitations: Relative to the approximately 700-donor mean, N-insertions were reportedly fewer in an Asian-associated ancestry cluster in a later analysis. Rare TCR sequences predominated, though certain public TCRs were found in many donors. A list of 164 TCR beta chains associated with cytomegalovirus was given.

The PCR used 60 Vbeta and 13 Jbeta primers. Here immunoSEQ multiplex PCR was the method, and the copy in TCRdb shows in-frame clones only, minus some. The sample lists more than 65,000 clones, roughly 79% occurring once. The TCR was taken from a young man in good health and CMV-seropositive. The sequenced material came from PBMCs. The gene calls are TRBV5-6 and TRBJ2-7, with a weak D call TRBD2 (5 bases). CDR3 nucleotides: TGTGCCAGCAGCTTGTGGAGGCTCGAGCAGTACTTC. Translation gives CASSLWRLEQYF.